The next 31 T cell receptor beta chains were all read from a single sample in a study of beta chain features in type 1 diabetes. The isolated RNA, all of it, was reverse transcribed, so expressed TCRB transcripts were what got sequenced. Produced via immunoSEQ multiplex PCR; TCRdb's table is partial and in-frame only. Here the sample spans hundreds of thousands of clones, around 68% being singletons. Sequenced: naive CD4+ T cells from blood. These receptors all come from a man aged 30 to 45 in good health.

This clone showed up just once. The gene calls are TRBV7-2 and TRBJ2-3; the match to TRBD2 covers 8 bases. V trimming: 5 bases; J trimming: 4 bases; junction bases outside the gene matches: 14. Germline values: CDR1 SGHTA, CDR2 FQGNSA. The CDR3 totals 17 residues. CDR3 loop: CASSHRGAGVAPDTQYF. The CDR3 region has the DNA TGTGCCAGCAGCCACCGGGGAGCGGGAGTAGCCCCAGATACGCAGTATTTT.

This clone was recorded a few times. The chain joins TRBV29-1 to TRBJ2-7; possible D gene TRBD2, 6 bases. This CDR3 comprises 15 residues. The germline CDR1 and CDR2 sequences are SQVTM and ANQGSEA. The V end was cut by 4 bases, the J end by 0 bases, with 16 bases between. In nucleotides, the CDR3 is TGCAGCGTTGTCAGCCCACTAGCCAGCTCCTACGAGCAGTACTTC. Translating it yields CSVVSPLASSYEQYF.

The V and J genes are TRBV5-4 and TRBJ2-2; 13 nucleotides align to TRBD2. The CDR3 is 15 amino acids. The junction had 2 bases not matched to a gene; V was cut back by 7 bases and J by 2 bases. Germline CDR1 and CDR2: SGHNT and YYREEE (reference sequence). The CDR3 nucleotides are TGTGCCAGCGGACTAGCGGGAGTTAACACCGGGGAGCTGTTTTTT. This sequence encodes CASGLAGVNTGELFF.

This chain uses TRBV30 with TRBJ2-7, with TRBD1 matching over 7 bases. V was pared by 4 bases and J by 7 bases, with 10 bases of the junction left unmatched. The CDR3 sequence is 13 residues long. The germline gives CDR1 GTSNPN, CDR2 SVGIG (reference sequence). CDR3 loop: CAWNKGGLEEQYF. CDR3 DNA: TGTGCCTGGAACAAAGGGGGCTTGGAGGAGCAGTACTTC.

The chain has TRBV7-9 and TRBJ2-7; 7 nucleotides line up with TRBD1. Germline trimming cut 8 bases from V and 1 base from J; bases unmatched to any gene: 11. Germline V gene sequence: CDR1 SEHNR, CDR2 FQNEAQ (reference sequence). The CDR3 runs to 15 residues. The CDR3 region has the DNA TGTGCCAGCGCTTCGAGAGGGACAGAGTCCTACGAGCAGTACTTC. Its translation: CASASRGTESYEQYF.

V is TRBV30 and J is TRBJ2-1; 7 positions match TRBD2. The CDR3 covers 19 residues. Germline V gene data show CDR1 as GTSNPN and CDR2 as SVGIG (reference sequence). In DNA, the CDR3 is TGTGCGGGAGGGGCGGGCAGCGGGGAGATGTCCCGGTCCTACAATGAGCAGTTCTTC. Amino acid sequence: CAGGAGSGEMSRSYNEQFF. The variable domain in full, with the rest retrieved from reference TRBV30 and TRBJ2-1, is SQTIHQWPATLVQPVGSPLSLECTVEGTSNPNLYWYRQAAGRGLQLLFYSVGIGQISSEVPQNLSASRPQDRQFILSSKKLLLSDSGFYLCAGGAGSGEMSRSYNEQFFGPGTRLTVL.

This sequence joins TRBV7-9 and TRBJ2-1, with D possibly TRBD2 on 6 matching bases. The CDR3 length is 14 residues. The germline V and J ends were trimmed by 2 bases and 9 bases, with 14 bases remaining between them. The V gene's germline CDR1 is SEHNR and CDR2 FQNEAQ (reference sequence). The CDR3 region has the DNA TGTGCCAGCAGCTTATCAGAACTAGCCATTGAGCAGTTCTTC. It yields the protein CASSLSELAIEQFF.

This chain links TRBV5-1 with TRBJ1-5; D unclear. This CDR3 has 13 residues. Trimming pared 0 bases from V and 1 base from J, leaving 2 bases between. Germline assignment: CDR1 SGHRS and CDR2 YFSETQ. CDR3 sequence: CASSLDSNQPQHF. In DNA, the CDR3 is TGCGCCAGCAGCTTGGACAGCAATCAGCCCCAGCATTTT.

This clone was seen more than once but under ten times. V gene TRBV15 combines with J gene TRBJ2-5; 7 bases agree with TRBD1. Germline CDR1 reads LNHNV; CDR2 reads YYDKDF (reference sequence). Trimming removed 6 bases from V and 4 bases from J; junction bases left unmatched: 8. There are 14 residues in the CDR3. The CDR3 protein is CATSQGGSGETQYF. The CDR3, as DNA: TGTGCCACCAGTCAAGGGGGCAGCGGAGAGACCCAGTACTTC.

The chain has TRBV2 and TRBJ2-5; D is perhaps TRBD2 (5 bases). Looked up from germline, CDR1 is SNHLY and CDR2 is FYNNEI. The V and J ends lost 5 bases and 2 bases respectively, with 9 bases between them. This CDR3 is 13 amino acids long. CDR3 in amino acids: CASSLALQETQYF. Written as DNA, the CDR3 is TGTGCCAGCAGTCTAGCCCTACAAGAGACCCAGTACTTC.

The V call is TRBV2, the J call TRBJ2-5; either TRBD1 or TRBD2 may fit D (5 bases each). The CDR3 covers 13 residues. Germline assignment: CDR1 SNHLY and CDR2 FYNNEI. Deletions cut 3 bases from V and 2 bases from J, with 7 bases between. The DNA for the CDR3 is TGTGCCAGCAGTGATTGGGGGCAAGAGACCCAGTACTTC. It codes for CASSDWGQETQYF. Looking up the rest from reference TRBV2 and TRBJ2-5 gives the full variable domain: EPEVTQTPSHQVTQMGQEVILRCVPISNHLYFYWYRQILGQKVEFLVSFYNNEISEKSEIFDDQFSVERPDGSNFTLKIRSTKLEDSAMYFCASSDWGQETQYFGPGTRLLVL.

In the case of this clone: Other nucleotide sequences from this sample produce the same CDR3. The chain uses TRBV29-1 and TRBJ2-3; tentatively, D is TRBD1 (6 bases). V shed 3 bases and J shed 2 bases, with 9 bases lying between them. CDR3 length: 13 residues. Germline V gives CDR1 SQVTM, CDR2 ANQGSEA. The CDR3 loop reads CSVDRGSTDTQYF. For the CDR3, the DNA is TGCAGCGTTGACAGGGGCTCCACAGATACGCAGTATTTT.

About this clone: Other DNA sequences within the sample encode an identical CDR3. The CDR3 loop reads CASRDSSYEQYF. CDR3 nucleotides: TGTGCCAGCAGGGACAGTTCCTACGAGCAGTACTTC. The chain links TRBV25-1 to TRBJ2-7; weak D call: TRBD1 (6 bases). CDR3 size: 12 residues. The V gene lost 6 bases and the J gene lost 1 base, with 7 bases spanning the gap. CDR1 is MGHDK and CDR2 is SYGVNS in the germline V gene.

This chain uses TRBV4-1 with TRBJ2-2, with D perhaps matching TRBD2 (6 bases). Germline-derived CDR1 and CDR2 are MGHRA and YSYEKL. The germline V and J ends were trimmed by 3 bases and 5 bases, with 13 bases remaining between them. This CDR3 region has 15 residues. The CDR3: CASSQGLTGTGELFF. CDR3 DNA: TGCGCCAGCAGCCAGGGACTCACCGGGACCGGGGAGCTGTTTTTT.

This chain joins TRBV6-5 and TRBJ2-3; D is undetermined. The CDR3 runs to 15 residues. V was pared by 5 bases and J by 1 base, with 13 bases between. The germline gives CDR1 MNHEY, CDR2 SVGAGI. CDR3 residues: CASSPVVTRTDTQYF. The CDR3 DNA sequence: TGTGCCAGCAGTCCAGTGGTAACGCGCACAGATACGCAGTATTTT.

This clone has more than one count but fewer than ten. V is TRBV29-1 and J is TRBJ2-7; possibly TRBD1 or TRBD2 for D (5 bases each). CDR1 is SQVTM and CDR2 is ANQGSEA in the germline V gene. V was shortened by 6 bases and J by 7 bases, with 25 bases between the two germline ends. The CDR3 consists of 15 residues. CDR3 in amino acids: CSVVLSGTDIGEQYF. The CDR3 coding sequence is TGCAGCGTCGTTCTATCCGGGACCGACATTGGGGAGCAGTACTTC.

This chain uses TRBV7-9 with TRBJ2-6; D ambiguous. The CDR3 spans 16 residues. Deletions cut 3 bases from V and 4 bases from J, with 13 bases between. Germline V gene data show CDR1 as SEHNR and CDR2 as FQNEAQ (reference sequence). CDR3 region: CASSFDWNAGANVLTF. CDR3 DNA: TGTGCCAGCAGCTTTGACTGGAATGCCGGGGCCAACGTCCTGACTTTC.

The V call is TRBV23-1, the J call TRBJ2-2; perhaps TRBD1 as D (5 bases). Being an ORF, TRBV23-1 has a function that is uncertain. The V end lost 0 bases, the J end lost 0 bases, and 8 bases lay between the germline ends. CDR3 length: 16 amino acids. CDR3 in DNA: TGCGCCAGCAGTCAATCGTTCAGGGCGAACACCGGGGAGCTGTTTTTT. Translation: CASSQSFRANTGELFF.

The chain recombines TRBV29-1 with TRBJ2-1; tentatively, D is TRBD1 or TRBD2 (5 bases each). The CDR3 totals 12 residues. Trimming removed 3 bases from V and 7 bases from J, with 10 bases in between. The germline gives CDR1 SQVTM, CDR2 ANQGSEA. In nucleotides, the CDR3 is TGCAGCGTTGAGCCTGGGGGTAATGAGCAGTTCTTC. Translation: CSVEPGGNEQFF.

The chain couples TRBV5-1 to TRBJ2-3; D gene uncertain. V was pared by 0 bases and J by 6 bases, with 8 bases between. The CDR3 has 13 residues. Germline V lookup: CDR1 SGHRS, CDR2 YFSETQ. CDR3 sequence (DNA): TGCGCCAGCAGCTTGGGGGCAGAGGATACGCAGTATTTT. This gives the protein CASSLGAEDTQYF. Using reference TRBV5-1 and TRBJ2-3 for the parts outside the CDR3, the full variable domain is KAGVTQTPRYLIKTRGQQVTLSCSPISGHRSVSWYQQTPGQGLQFLFEYFSETQRNKGNFPGRFSGRQFSNSRSEMNVSTLELGDSALYLCASSLGAEDTQYFGPGTRLTVL.

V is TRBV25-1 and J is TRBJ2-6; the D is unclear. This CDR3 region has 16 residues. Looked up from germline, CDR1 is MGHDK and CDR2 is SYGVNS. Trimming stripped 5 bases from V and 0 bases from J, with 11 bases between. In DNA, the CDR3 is TGTGCCAGCAGTCCCGGACGGGTCTCTGGGGCCAACGTCCTGACTTTC. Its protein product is CASSPGRVSGANVLTF.

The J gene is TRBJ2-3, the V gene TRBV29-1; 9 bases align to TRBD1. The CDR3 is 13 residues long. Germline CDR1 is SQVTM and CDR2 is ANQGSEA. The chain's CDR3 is CAKTGGWTDTQYF. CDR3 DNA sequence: TGCGCAAAAACAGGGGGCTGGACAGATACGCAGTATTTT.

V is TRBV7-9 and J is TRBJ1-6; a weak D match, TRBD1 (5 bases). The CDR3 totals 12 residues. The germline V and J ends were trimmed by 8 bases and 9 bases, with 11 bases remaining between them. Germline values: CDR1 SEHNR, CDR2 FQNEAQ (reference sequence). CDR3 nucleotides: TGTGCCAGCGGTGGGGGGACTTCACCCCTCCACTTT. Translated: CASGGGTSPLHF.

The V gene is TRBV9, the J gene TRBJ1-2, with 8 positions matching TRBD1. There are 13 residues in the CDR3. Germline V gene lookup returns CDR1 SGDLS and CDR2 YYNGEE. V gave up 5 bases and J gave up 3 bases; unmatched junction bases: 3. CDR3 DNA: TGTGCCAGCAGAGAACAGGGGGACTATGGCTACACCTTC. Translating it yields CASREQGDYGYTF. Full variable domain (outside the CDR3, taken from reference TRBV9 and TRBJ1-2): DSGVTQTPKHLITATGQRVTLRCSPRSGDLSVYWYQQSLDQGLQFLIQYYNGEERAKGNILERFSAQQFPDLHSELNLSSLELGDSALYFCASREQGDYGYTFGSGTRLTVV.

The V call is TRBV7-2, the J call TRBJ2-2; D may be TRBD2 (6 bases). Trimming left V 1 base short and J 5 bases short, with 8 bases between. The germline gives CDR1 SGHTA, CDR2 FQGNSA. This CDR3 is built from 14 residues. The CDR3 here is CASSLVRETGELFF. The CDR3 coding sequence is TGTGCCAGCAGCTTAGTTCGGGAGACCGGGGAGCTGTTTTTT.

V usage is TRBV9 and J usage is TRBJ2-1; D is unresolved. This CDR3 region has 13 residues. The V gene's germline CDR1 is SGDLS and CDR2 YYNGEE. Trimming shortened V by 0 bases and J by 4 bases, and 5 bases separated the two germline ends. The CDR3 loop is CASSVEVYNEQFF. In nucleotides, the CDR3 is TGTGCCAGCAGCGTAGAAGTTTACAATGAGCAGTTCTTC.

This CDR3 is CASSLGTSDNEKLFF. The CDR3 bases are TGCGCCAGCAGCTTGGGGACGAGCGATAATGAAAAACTGTTTTTT. The gene calls are TRBV5-1 and TRBJ1-4; D call uncertain. Looked up from germline, CDR1 is SGHRS and CDR2 is YFSETQ. This CDR3 is 15 amino acids long. V lost 0 bases and J lost 4, with 10 bases in between.

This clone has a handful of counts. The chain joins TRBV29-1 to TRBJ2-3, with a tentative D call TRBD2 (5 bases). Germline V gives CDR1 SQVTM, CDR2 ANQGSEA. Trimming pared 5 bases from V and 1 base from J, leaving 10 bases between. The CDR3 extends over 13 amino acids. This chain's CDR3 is CSVRGFGTDTQYF. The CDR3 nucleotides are TGCAGCGTTCGAGGGTTCGGCACAGATACGCAGTATTTT.

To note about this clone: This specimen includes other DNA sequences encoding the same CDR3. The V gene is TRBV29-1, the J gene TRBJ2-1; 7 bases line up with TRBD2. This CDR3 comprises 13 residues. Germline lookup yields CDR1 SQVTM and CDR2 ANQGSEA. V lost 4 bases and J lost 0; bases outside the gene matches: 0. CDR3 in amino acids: CSVGLASYNEQFF. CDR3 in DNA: TGCAGCGTTGGACTAGCCTCCTACAATGAGCAGTTCTTC.

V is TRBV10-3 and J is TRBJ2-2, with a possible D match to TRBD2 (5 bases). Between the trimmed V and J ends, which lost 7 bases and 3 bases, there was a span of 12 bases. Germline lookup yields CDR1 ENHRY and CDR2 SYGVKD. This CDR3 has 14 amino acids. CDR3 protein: CAITTRVDTGELFF. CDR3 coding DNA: TGTGCCATCACCACGCGGGTGGACACCGGGGAGCTGTTTTTT.

As DNA, the CDR3 is TGCAGCGTCACGGACAGCTATGGCTACACCTTC. The encoded protein is CSVTDSYGYTF. The chain recombines TRBV29-1 with TRBJ1-2, with D possibly being TRBD1 (6 bases). Trimming stripped 6 bases from V and 4 bases from J, with 9 bases between. The germline gives CDR1 SQVTM, CDR2 ANQGSEA. This CDR3 spans 11 amino acids.